This T cell receptor (beta chain) was identified in a study of blood T cell repertoires in COVID-19. The overall study: Sites across the United States, Italy and Spain contributed samples from acute and convalescent COVID-19. Sample material is recorded as cDNA or gDNA derived from T cells, B-cell-depleted T cells, or PBMCs.

The repertoire was sequenced with immunoSEQ multiplex PCR; TCRdb's copy has only in-frame clones and lacks some. This sample has around 310,000 clones, with over 80% found just once. V was shortened by 0 bases and J by 2 bases, with 7 bases between the two germline ends. This CDR3 region has 15 residues. CDR1 is LNHNV, CDR2 YYDKDF, per germline (reference sequence). Cohort assignment relied on participant-reported clinical history. The recovered donors of Cohort 3 showed two negative PCRs, clearance, or symptom resolution. This receptor was obtained from a man aged 25 to 40 who had recovered from COVID-19. Sequencing was carried out using PBMCs or T cells enriched from blood (not recorded which). V gene TRBV15 combines with J gene TRBJ1-4, with a tentative D call TRBD1 (6 bases). The CDR3 spells CATSRDGQTNEKLFF. CDR3 DNA sequence: TGTGCCACCAGCAGAGACGGACAGACTAATGAAAAACTGTTTTTT.